Each of the 23 T cell receptor beta chains below was sequenced from the same sample in a study of cytomegalovirus exposure and HLA in healthy donors. PCR employed 60 Vbeta and 13 Jbeta primers. The assay was immunoSEQ multiplex PCR, and TCRdb's table has in-frame clones only and misses some. The profile shows fewer than 80,000 clones, 65% to 75% of them singletons. Sequencing input: PBMCs. The receptors derive from a man aged 50-60 years in good health and CMV-seropositive.

The V call is TRBV5-1, the J call TRBJ2-7; 7 bases line up with TRBD2. Germline V gene data show CDR1 as SGHRS and CDR2 as YFSETQ. The CDR3 spans 15 residues. With 0 bases clipped from V and 5 bases from J, the junction kept 8 bases outside the gene matches. CDR3 DNA sequence: TGCGCCAGCAGCTTGGACGGGGCCACTAGCGACGAGCAGTACTTC. As protein: CASSLDGATSDEQYF.

This CDR3 is CASRTGDGGYTF. CDR3 bases: TGTGCCAGCAGAACAGGGGATGGTGGCTACACCTTC. The chain combines TRBV6-6 with TRBJ1-2; 7 bases are shared with TRBD1. The CDR3 consists of 12 residues. Per the germline V gene, CDR1 is MNHNY and CDR2 is SVGAGI (reference sequence). The ends lost 6 bases at V and 7 bases at J; junction bases unmatched: 5.

This CDR3 reads CASSLYRRQGFEQYF. The DNA of the CDR3 is TGTGCCAGCAGCCTTTACCGGAGACAGGGGTTCGAGCAGTACTTC. The chain employs TRBV6-5 and TRBJ2-7; 8 nucleotides match TRBD1. The CDR3 is made up of 15 amino acids. Germline V CDR1 and CDR2: MNHEY, SVGAGI. Losses at the gene ends were 6 bases for V and 6 bases for J; bases not matched to a gene: 13.

The chain is built from TRBV2 and TRBJ1-2; maybe TRBD1 (6 bases). Germline CDR1 and CDR2: SNHLY and FYNNEI. Trimming shortened V by 7 bases and J by 8 bases, and 11 bases separated the two germline ends. The CDR3 contains 11 residues. CDR3 coding DNA: TGTGCCAGCAAGGACAGCTACGGCTACACCTTC. Amino acids: CASKDSYGYTF.

The genes are TRBV5-1 and TRBJ1-1; TRBD1 agrees at 8 bases. The CDR3 is 15 amino acids. Germline V CDR1 and CDR2: SGHRS, YFSETQ. With V trimmed by 2 bases and J by 3 bases, 6 bases remained unmatched. This CDR3 reads CASSFRQGKHTEAFF. The CDR3 DNA reads TGCGCCAGCAGCTTCCGACAGGGGAAGCACACTGAAGCTTTCTTT.

This clone appeared once. V gene TRBV9 combines with J gene TRBJ1-1; D remains ambiguous. Trimming took 1 base from V and 0 from J, leaving 7 bases between them. The length of the CDR3 is 14 residues. Germline CDR1 SGDLS, CDR2 YYNGEE. The CDR3 region has the DNA TGTGCCAGCAGCGTAACCAACTTGAACACTGAAGCTTTCTTT. It translates to CASSVTNLNTEAFF.

This chain connects TRBV5-1 to TRBJ2-2, with a possible D match to TRBD2 (5 bases). Between the trimmed V and J ends, which lost 4 bases and 4 bases, there was a span of 26 bases. CDR1 is SGHRS, CDR2 YFSETQ, per germline. The CDR3 has 19 amino acids. This CDR3 is CASSLTGVGNKVLTGELFF. For the CDR3, the DNA is TGCGCCAGCAGCCTGACCGGGGTAGGGAACAAGGTCCTCACCGGGGAGCTGTTTTTT.

This chain joins TRBV10-3 and TRBJ2-7; D is unclear. The CDR3 runs to 12 residues. V lost 3 bases and J lost 2, with 5 bases in between. Germline CDR1 is ENHRY and CDR2 is SYGVKD. This CDR3 reads CAISEEAYEQYF. The CDR3 DNA is TGTGCCATCAGTGAAGAGGCCTACGAGCAGTACTTC.

The rearrangement joins TRBV19 to TRBJ1-1; 10 nucleotides line up with TRBD1. Looked up from germline, CDR1 is LNHDA and CDR2 is SQIVND (reference sequence). Trimming took 5 bases from V and 2 from J; bases not matched to a gene: 5. The length of the CDR3 is 15 residues. CDR3 amino acids: CASSLGTGVNTEAFF. The DNA for the CDR3 is TGTGCCAGTAGTCTCGGGACAGGGGTCAACACTGAAGCTTTCTTT.

The chain joins TRBV10-1 to TRBJ2-3; 7 nucleotides match TRBD2. CDR1 and CDR2 from the germline V gene are WNHNN and SYGVQD (reference sequence). After removal of 0 bases from V and 4 bases from J, the junction contained 4 bases not matched to a gene. The CDR3 has 15 residues. This chain's CDR3 is CASSESIAGADTQYF. The CDR3 nucleotides read TGCGCCAGCAGTGAGTCTATAGCGGGTGCAGATACGCAGTATTTT.

The V and J genes are TRBV9 and TRBJ2-3; no clear D. The germline CDR1 and CDR2 sequences are SGDLS and YYNGEE. The V and J ends lost 2 bases and 2 bases respectively, with 12 bases between them. The CDR3 covers 15 residues. CDR3 DNA: TGTGCCAGCAGCGTGGCAGCACGGGTCACAGATACGCAGTATTTT. Translating gives CASSVAARVTDTQYF.

The count of this clone is one. The rearrangement uses TRBV11-2 and TRBJ2-3, with 8 bases matching TRBD2. Per germline, CDR1 SGHAT and CDR2 FQNNGV. The CDR3 is 15 amino acids. Trimming took 0 bases from V and 5 from J; bases not matched to a gene: 4. The CDR3, as DNA: TGTGCCAGCAGCTTAGATCGGGGACTAGAAGATACGCAGTATTTT. It translates to CASSLDRGLEDTQYF. The entire variable domain, with the rest obtained from reference TRBV11-2 and TRBJ2-3, is as follows: EAGVAQSPRYKIIEKRQSVAFWCNPISGHATLYWYQQILGQGPKLLIQFQNNGVVDDSQLPKDRFSAERLKGVDSTLKIQPAKLEDSAVYLCASSLDRGLEDTQYFGPGTRLTVL.

This clone was recorded once. This sequence joins TRBV5-1 and TRBJ2-7; TRBD2 agrees at 7 bases. V was pared by 0 bases and J by 6 bases, with 6 bases of the junction left unmatched. Germline CDR1 and CDR2: SGHRS and YFSETQ. The CDR3 has 14 amino acids. CDR3 nucleotide sequence: TGCGCCAGCAGCTTGGTGGGAGGGAACCCCGAGCAGTACTTC. Its protein product is CASSLVGGNPEQYF.

This clone was recorded only once. The rearrangement links TRBV18 to TRBJ1-2; D gene ambiguous. Trimming removed 2 bases from V and 7 bases from J, with 11 bases in between. The CDR3 contains 13 residues. Germline V gives CDR1 KGHSH, CDR2 LQKENI. This chain's CDR3 is CASSPSLAGGYTF. The CDR3 coding sequence is TGTGCCAGCTCACCATCTCTTGCGGGTGGCTACACCTTC. Looking up the rest from reference TRBV18 and TRBJ1-2 gives the full variable domain: NAGVMQNPRHLVRRRGQEARLRCSPMKGHSHVYWYRQLPEEGLKFMVYLQKENIIDESGMPKERFSAEFPKEGPSILRIQQVVRGDSAAYFCASSPSLAGGYTFGSGTRLTVV.

The rearrangement uses TRBV20-1 and TRBJ2-1, with D unclear. CDR1 is DFQATT and CDR2 is SNEGSKA in the germline V gene (reference sequence). Between the trimmed V and J ends, which lost 2 bases and 8 bases, there was a span of 7 bases. This CDR3 contains 11 residues. CDR3 DNA: TGCAGTGCTAGACGCCTAGATGAGCAGTTCTTC. Translation gives CSARRLDEQFF.

The gene calls are TRBV29-1 and TRBJ2-6; 9 nucleotides line up with TRBD1. CDR3 length: 18 residues. The V segment lost 0 bases and the J segment 2 bases; nucleotides outside the gene matches: 8. Germline V gene data show CDR1 as SQVTM and CDR2 as ANQGSEA. CDR3 amino acids: CSVEDDRGGPAGANVLTF. The CDR3 DNA follows: TGCAGCGTTGAAGATGACAGGGGGGGTCCCGCTGGGGCCAACGTCCTGACTTTC.

V gene TRBV7-2 combines with J gene TRBJ2-5, with 7 bases that match TRBD2. V lost 2 bases, J lost 2 bases, and 11 bases stayed unmatched. Germline-derived CDR1 and CDR2 are SGHTA and FQGNSA. The CDR3 has 17 residues. The CDR3 region is CASSLLRLPGGQETQYF. The CDR3 nucleotides are TGTGCCAGCAGCTTACTACGGCTCCCCGGGGGGCAAGAGACCCAGTACTTC.

The sample holds a few counts of this clone. The chain employs TRBV6-5 and TRBJ1-4, with D perhaps matching TRBD1 (5 bases). The CDR3 sequence is 14 residues long. Germline loops: CDR1 MNHEY, CDR2 SVGAGI. V shed 6 bases and J shed 6 bases, with 14 bases lying between them. The CDR3 region is CASSYDRRYEKLFF. CDR3 DNA: TGTGCCAGCAGCTATGACAGAAGATATGAAAAACTGTTTTTT.

This clone was detected only a few times. V is TRBV9 and J is TRBJ1-1, with D possibly TRBD1 on 6 matching bases. The CDR3 contains 17 residues. V was trimmed by 4 bases and J by 2 bases, leaving 21 bases between them. Germline V lookup: CDR1 SGDLS, CDR2 YYNGEE. CDR3 amino acids: CASSSPNQGHLNTEAFF. In DNA form, the CDR3 reads TGTGCCAGCAGCTCTCCGAACCAGGGACACCTAAACACTGAAGCTTTCTTT. Full variable domain (remainder filled in from reference TRBV9 and TRBJ1-1): DSGVTQTPKHLITATGQRVTLRCSPRSGDLSVYWYQQSLDQGLQFLIQYYNGEERAKGNILERFSAQQFPDLHSELNLSSLELGDSALYFCASSSPNQGHLNTEAFFGQGTRLTVV.

The chain employs TRBV27 and TRBJ1-1; 11 bases line up with TRBD1. V trimming: 5 bases; J trimming: 4 bases; junction bases outside the gene matches: 9. The CDR3 spans 16 residues. The germline V gene has CDR1 MNHEY and CDR2 SMNVEV (reference sequence). Here the CDR3 DNA reads TGTGCCAGCAGTAGGCGGACAGGGGGCCTCGGCACTGAAGCTTTCTTT. It codes for CASSRRTGGLGTEAFF.

J is TRBJ2-5 and V is TRBV7-2; 8 nucleotides line up with TRBD1. With 5 bases clipped from V and 6 bases from J, the junction kept 5 bases outside the gene matches. The length of the CDR3 is 13 residues. Germline V lookup: CDR1 SGHTA, CDR2 FQGNSA. In DNA form, the CDR3 reads TGTGCCAGCAGCCTAGACAGGGGACAGACCCAGTACTTC. Translation gives CASSLDRGQTQYF.

The CDR3 DNA follows: TGTGCCAGCAACCCACAGGGGCCATTCTACGAGCAGTACTTC. Translation gives CASNPQGPFYEQYF. The V gene is TRBV11-2, the J gene TRBJ2-7; 7 positions match TRBD1. CDR3 length: 14 amino acids. The J segment lost 3 bases and the V segment lost 7 bases, leaving 9 bases of the junction unmatched. Looked up from germline, CDR1 is SGHAT and CDR2 is FQNNGV.

The chain employs TRBV19 and TRBJ1-2, with a possible D match to TRBD1 (5 bases). The CDR3 loop spans 13 amino acids. Per germline, CDR1 LNHDA and CDR2 SQIVND (reference sequence). V dropped 5 bases and J dropped 2 bases, with 9 bases sitting between them. CDR3 sequence (DNA): TGTGCCAGTAGTGCCGACAGCAACTATGGCTACACCTTC. It translates to CASSADSNYGYTF.